This TCR beta chain was recorded in a study of Ad26.COV2.S vaccination and SARS-CoV-2 variants. Study context: Intramuscular Ad26.COV2.S doses were given once or twice, 56 days apart.

The treatment: roughly 20 received Ad26.COV2.S at low or high dose, single or two shots; five or six received placebo; per-sample allocation not given. Sampling took place 63 days after the first vaccine or placebo injection. Data came from immunoSEQ multiplex PCR; TCRdb stores just in-frame clones and leaves some out. The sample shows under 400,000 clones, around 90% of them seen only once. The V end was cut by 2 bases, the J end by 4 bases, with 11 bases between. The length of the CDR3 is 14 residues. The germline CDR1 and CDR2 sequences are KGHSH and LQKENI. The origin of this receptor is a person aged 18-60 years who received the Ad26.COV2.S COVID-19 vaccine or a placebo. The sequences come from peripheral blood, collected in a trial of Ad26.COV2.S vaccine versus placebo. The V gene is TRBV18, the J gene TRBJ1-2; D ambiguous. CDR3 region: CASSPGQQPYGYTF. The CDR3 region has the DNA TGTGCCAGCTCACCAGGTCAACAGCCCTATGGCTACACCTTC.